This TCR beta chain is drawn from a study of T cells after yellow fever vaccination. Study outcomes and limitations: Most primary-vaccination clones recurred post-booster (around 95% CD4, over 70% CD8). FACS-sorted repertoires could contain abundant clonotypes contaminating from the bulk population. Clonotype sharing between CD4 and CD8 compartments was small.

This clonotype was recorded a few times. The antigen is unknown. 5'RACE template switching produced TCR cDNA carrying a universal primer site and UMIs. TCRdb fed the 5' RACE reads into MiXCR, producing one record per CDR3 protein. The sample has 300,000 or so distinct CDR3 sequences; over 10% are singletons. The CDR3 covers 15 residues. Germline loops: CDR1 SGHVS, CDR2 FQNEAQ. J gave up 3 bases and V 7 bases, and 6 bases lay outside the gene matches. The sequences come from CD4+ T cells sorted from PBMCs, collected 45 days after the yellow fever booster vaccination. The receptor's source is a man younger than 40 who received the YFV17D yellow fever vaccine. The gene calls are TRBV7-8 and TRBJ2-2, with 9 positions matching TRBD2. The CDR3 DNA reads as TGTGCCAGCACCTTGCGGGAGGGCCACACCGGGGAGCTGTTTTTT. This encodes CASTLREGHTGELFF.